The 11 T cell receptor beta chains in this list originate from one sample, sequenced in a study of metastatic and nonmetastatic thyroid tumors. TCRdb re-clonotyped the PCR reads through MiXCR. The repertoire includes about 16,000 clones, roughly a quarter of them detected once, and about 14% sits in the top ten. Nobody among the patients had been given any treatment before thyroid surgery. Sample: adjacent normal tissue. Every receptor here comes from a female donor with papillary thyroid cancer or a benign thyroid nodule (not recorded which). Some clones in this sample may be carry-over from other donors' samples.

This clone was detected only a few times. This chain joins TRBV19 and TRBJ2-7; 11 bases fit TRBD1. CDR3 length: 12 amino acids. In germline, CDR1 is LNHDA, CDR2 SQIVND (reference sequence). CDR3 in DNA: TGTGCAACGGGACAGGGGGCCTACGAGCAGTACTTC. Translation: CATGQGAYEQYF.

J is TRBJ2-1 and V is TRBV20-1; 8 bases are shared with TRBD2. Trimming took 0 bases from V and 7 from J; bases not matched to a gene: 8. The CDR3 has 15 residues. Looked up from germline, CDR1 is DFQATT and CDR2 is SNEGSKA (reference sequence). The DNA for the CDR3 is TGCAGTGCTAGAGAGGGAAGCGGGAGATCGAATGAGCAGTTCTTC. Its translation: CSAREGSGRSNEQFF.

This clone was observed a handful of times. This chain links TRBV5-1 with TRBJ2-3; perhaps TRBD1 as D (6 bases). V was pared by 6 bases and J by 0 bases, with 11 bases between. The length of the CDR3 is 14 residues. Germline V CDR1 and CDR2: SGHRS, YFSETQ. The CDR3 region is CASTGQTSTDTQYF. Here the CDR3 DNA reads TGCGCCAGCACTGGACAGACAAGCACAGATACGCAGTATTTT.

The chain links TRBV7-2 to TRBJ2-5, with TRBD2 matching over 12 bases. The V segment lost 8 bases and the J segment 5 bases; nucleotides outside the gene matches: 9. The germline V gene encodes CDR1 SGHTA and CDR2 FQGNSA. This CDR3 has 15 amino acids. CDR3 amino acids: CASVPTSGRWETQYF. CDR3 DNA: TGTGCCAGCGTTCCGACTAGCGGGAGATGGGAGACCCAGTACTTC.

Comment on this clone: Its ends do not fully match the called genes, so a read error is possible. The chain joins TRBV6-1 to TRBJ2-2; 7 bases fit TRBD1. Per germline, CDR1 MNHNS and CDR2 SASEGT. The CDR3 has 16 amino acids. This CDR3 is CASRPGQAVPTGKLSF. The DNA for the CDR3 is TGTGCCAGCAGACCAGGACAGGCCGTTCCCACCGGGAAGCTGTCTTTT.

This clone was detected only a few times. This rearrangement joins TRBV18 to TRBJ1-6, with a possible D match to TRBD1 (5 bases). The V end lost 3 bases, the J end lost 10 bases, and 16 bases lay between the germline ends. The CDR3 covers 15 residues. Germline-derived CDR1 and CDR2 are KGHSH and LQKENI. CDR3 DNA sequence: TGTGCCAGCTCACCCTTTCAGGGTATGGGATCACCCCTCCACTTT. As protein: CASSPFQGMGSPLHF.

This clone was picked up a small number of times. V usage is TRBV29-1 and J usage is TRBJ2-2; TRBD1 is a possible D gene (5 bases). CDR3 length: 13 residues. The V end lost 6 bases, the J end lost 4 bases, and 12 bases lay between the germline ends. CDR1 is SQVTM, CDR2 ANQGSEA, per germline. The CDR3 nucleotides read TGCAGCGTGACGACAGACAGCACCGGGGAGCTGTTTTTT. Its translation: CSVTTDSTGELFF.

The CDR3: CASSPAGTTQYF. The CDR3, as DNA: TGTGCCAGCAGCCCCGCAGGGACCACCCAGTACTTC. This rearrangement joins TRBV12-3 or TRBV12-4 to TRBJ2-5, with D perhaps matching TRBD1 or TRBD2 (5 bases each). Trimming stripped 6 bases from V and 8 bases from J, with 13 bases between. The CDR3 has 12 amino acids.

This clone was seen just once. The V call is TRBV4-2, the J call TRBJ2-5; a possible D gene is TRBD2 (6 bases). V gave up 1 base and J gave up 2 bases, with 11 bases separating them. Germline V gives CDR1 LGHNA, CDR2 YNFKEQ. CDR3 size: 15 residues. DNA for the CDR3: TGTGCCAGCAGCCAAGCCTGGGGGGTTCAAGAGACCCAGTACTTC. Its translation is CASSQAWGVQETQYF.

About this clone: A much more abundant neighbour one base away suggests this may be a read error. The chain couples TRBV11-2 to TRBJ2-2; tentatively, D is TRBD1 (8 bases). Germline V gives CDR1 SGHAT, CDR2 FQNNGV. The length of the CDR3 is 15 residues. V lost 5 bases, J lost 4 bases, and 14 bases lay in between. The CDR3 spells CASSLQGGGTGELFF. The CDR3, as DNA: TGTGCCAGCAGCCTACAGGGGGGGGGCACCGGGGAGCTGTTTTTT.

By sample share, this clone is large. The V call is TRBV20-1, the J call TRBJ2-7, with 8 bases that match TRBD2. CDR3 size: 14 residues. Germline assignment: CDR1 DFQATT and CDR2 SNEGSKA (reference sequence). Trimming at V came to 4 bases and at J to 2 bases, leaving 7 bases not matched to a gene. CDR3 DNA: TGCAGTGCTATCCCGGGAGGGGTCCCCTACGAGCAGTACTTC. Translating gives CSAIPGGVPYEQYF.